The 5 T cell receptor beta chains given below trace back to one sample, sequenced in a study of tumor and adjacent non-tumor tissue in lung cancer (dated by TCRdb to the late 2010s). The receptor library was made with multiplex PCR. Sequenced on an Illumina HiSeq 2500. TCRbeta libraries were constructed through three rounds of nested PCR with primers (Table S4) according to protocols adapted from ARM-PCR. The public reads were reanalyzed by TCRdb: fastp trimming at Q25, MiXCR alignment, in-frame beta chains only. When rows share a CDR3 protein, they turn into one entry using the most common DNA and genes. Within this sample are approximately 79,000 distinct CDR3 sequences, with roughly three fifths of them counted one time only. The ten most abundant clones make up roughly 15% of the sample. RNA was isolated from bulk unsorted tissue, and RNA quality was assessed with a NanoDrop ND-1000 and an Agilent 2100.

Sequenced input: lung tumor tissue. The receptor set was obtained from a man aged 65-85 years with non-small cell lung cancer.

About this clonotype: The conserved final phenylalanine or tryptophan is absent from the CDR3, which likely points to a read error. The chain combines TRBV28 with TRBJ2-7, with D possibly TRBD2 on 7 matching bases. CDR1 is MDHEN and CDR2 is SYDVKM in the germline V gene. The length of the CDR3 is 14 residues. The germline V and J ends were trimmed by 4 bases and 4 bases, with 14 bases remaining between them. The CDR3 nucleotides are TGTGCCAGCAGTTCCCGGGGGGCTACGTACGAGCAGTACCTC. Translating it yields CASSSRGATYEQYL.

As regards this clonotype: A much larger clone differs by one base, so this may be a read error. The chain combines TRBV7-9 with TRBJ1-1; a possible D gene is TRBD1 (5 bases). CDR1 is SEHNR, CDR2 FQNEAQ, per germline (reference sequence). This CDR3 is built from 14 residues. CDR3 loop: CASSLGRVNAEAFF. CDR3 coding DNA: TGTGCCAGCAGCCTGGGGCGAGTGAACGCTGAAGCTTTCTTT.

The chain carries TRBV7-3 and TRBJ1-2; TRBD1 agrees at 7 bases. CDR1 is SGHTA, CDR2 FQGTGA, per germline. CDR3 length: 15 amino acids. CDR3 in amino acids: CASGMSPGQVRGYTF. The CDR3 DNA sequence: TGTGCTAGCGGCATGAGCCCCGGACAGGTGCGAGGCTACACCTTC.

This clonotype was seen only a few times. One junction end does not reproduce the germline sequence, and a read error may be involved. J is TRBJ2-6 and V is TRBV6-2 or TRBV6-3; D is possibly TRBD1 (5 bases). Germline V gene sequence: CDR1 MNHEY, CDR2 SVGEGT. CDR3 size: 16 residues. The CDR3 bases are TGTGCCAGCAGTTACCCCGATAGGGCTGGGGCCAACGCCCTGACTTTC. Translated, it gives CASSYPDRAGANALTF.

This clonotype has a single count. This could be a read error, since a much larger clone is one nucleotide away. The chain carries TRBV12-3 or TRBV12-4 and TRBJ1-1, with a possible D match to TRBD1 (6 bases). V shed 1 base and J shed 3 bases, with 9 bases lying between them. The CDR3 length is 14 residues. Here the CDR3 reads CASSLGAGDTEAFF. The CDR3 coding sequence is TGTGCCAGCAGTTTAGGGGCAGGGGACACTGAAGCTTTCTTT.